The TCR beta chain described here comes from a study of cytomegalovirus exposure and HLA in healthy donors (TCRdb year 2017). With regard to the full study: An earlier analysis of some 620 of the donors reported 276 Gb of sequence data and 117 million unique TCR beta sequences obtained from around 170 million T cells. Four or five DR-DQ haplotypes were handled as single units for association and clustering because linkage in the cohort was strong. Across around 400 genotyped donors of the cohort, an average of roughly 230,000 unique TCR beta nucleotide sequences per donor were sequenced, and approximately 17% of those sequences were non-productive. To decide whether each TCR beta V gene segment behaved as functional or pseudogenic, an earlier analysis of some 600 of the donors relied on high-throughput TCR beta sequencing. Donor age, sex, ethnicity and CMV serostatus were compiled together with the repertoire data. In the later analysis, no new phenotypic data were used to find candidate immune exposures; instead, reliance was placed on TCR beta sequences and their occurrence across donors. To study patterns of TCR occurrence, a later analysis re-analyzed previously published TCR beta repertoires from several hundred donors and added high-resolution HLA genotyping. A later genetic analysis took genome-wide SNP genotypes for 398 of the 666 donors and used that subset as a discovery cohort. Besides the first cohort of 500 to 700 subjects, a separate validation cohort made up of 120 or so different subjects was used. The study was designed to test whether signatures of past pathogen exposure could be identified by cataloging public T cell receptors. The T cell repertoires of under 750 subjects were profiled by immunosequencing and related to cytomegalovirus serostatus. About 300 gigabases of sequencing data and approximately 84 million unique TCR sequences were included in an early release covering several hundred HLA-typed donors. The study combined high-throughput TCR immunosequencing, statistical association of individual TCRs with disease status, and machine learning to predict cytomegalovirus infection status. Every repertoire in the discovery cohort had been generated on one and the same sequencing platform. HLA typing covered class I and class II loci at four-digit resolution. Typing coverage varied by locus: roughly 629-630 donors for A, B, C, DRB1 and DQB1; about 520 for DQA1; 600 to 610 for DPA1; some 470 for DPB1. Among the approximately 400 genotyped donors, approximately 77% belonged to the genetic ancestry cluster associated with self-reported Caucasian donors. What the research found in general, with its limitations: Compared with the roughly 670-donor mean, donors in an Asian-associated ancestry cluster had fewer N-insertions in productive TCRs, according to a later genetic analysis. Linkage disequilibrium might explain the correlated functional status among segregating V segments, but an unknown experimental factor could not be ruled out. A cluster of highly shared sequence variants was judged likely to be a technical artifact of the sequencing pipeline. Across donors, most TCR sequences were observed very rarely, whereas some public TCRs were present in many individuals. In this cohort, only TCR beta chains were sequenced, and detectable features were limited by the absence of alpha or paired-chain data. Presence/absence analyses assumed roughly uniform sequencing depth across donors, an assumption that may not hold. In vitro tests confirmed that a few of the cytomegalovirus-associated TCR beta chains recognize cytomegalovirus antigens. A later analysis reported that several top co-occurrence clusters appeared linked to parvovirus B19, influenza, CMV and Epstein-Barr virus. The study listed 150 to 200 TCR beta chains as associated with cytomegalovirus. Because counts were too low, roughly 16 rarely observed V segments, including chromosome 9 orphons, were excluded from the earlier analysis of several hundred of the donors. In a later analysis, the rate of TCR association differed among HLA loci, with DRB1 alleles having the most associated TCRs and HLA-C alleles having the fewest. Because HLA typing was unavailable for some donors at each locus, only the typed subset was used in association tests. At a false discovery rate of 0.05, a later analysis linked about 17,000 TCR beta sequences to specific HLA alleles. Some IMGT-functional V segments, including TRBV6-2 and TRBV6-3, could not be told apart with the 87-base-pair reads, so those segments were excluded. When HLA alleles, especially DR and DQ, strongly co-occurred, TCR associations were difficult to assign to individual alleles. Compared with equally common non-associated chains, HLA-associated TCR beta chains in a later analysis were more clonally expanded and had lower generation probabilities. A further reported finding was that TCR beta sequences accurately predicted the HLA-A and HLA-B alleles for most subjects in the first cohort. In an earlier analysis of fewer than 700 of the donors, most TCR beta V segments appeared in productive rearrangements about 87% or about 30% of the time, broadly matching IMGT annotations. An association between a missense DCLRE1C variant and V-gene and J-gene trimming of TCR beta chains was found in a later genetic analysis and replicated in an independent cohort. The only immune exposure information available for the cohort was CMV serostatus. The classifier was reported to diagnose cytomegalovirus status with high specificity and sensitivity in both the original and validation cohorts. According to the authors, the approach could potentially be generalized to other disease states and immunological phenotypes. In a later analysis, most CMV-associated TCR beta chains were found to appear HLA-restricted, with HLA associations seemingly driven largely by CMV exposure.

As concerns this clone: This clone's antigen is unknown. No base-level quality is on record; no much larger clone is a single base apart.

The library was generated by the immunoSEQ multiplex PCR assay. For the multiplex PCR, a mixture combining 60 forward primers for TCR Vbeta segments and 13 reverse primers for TCR Jbeta segments was used. The CDR3 region of rearranged TCR beta genes was amplified from genomic DNA with a multiplex PCR assay. Amplified TCR beta libraries were sequenced as 87-base-pair reads on the Illumina HiSeq System. The source study handled its data this way. Across the 600 to 700 repertoires, a later analysis counted roughly 77 million unique TCR beta chains, roughly 11 million of which were shared by at least two donors. A nearest-neighbor algorithm error-corrected the raw reads and collapsed the reads into unique sequences, merging closely related sequences to remove PCR and sequencing errors. To assign V, D and J gene segments, CDR3 sequences were aligned to IMGT reference sequences. Each retained sequence needed at least a six-nucleotide match to both a V gene segment and a J gene segment. A rearrangement counted as productive if the CDR3 had no stop codons and remained in frame with V and J, and every other rearrangement counted as non-productive. Following IMGT convention, CDR3 was defined as the stretch from the second conserved V-encoded cysteine up to the conserved J-encoded phenylalanine. The earlier analysis of some 580 of the donors excluded any sequence lacking an unambiguous match to a single V gene segment. In an earlier analysis of approximately 550 of the donors, V segments were called functional above 56.7% productive rearrangements and were called segregating when the between-donor standard deviation exceeded 5%. A statistical classification framework was built to diagnose cytomegalovirus status from the catalog of TCR beta chain sequences. V and J gene assignment, in a later analysis, came from comparing TCR nucleotide sequences with IMGT/GENE-DB human TR gene sequences. In a later analysis, CDR3 sequences and most-parsimonious VDJ recombination scenarios were assigned using the TCRdist pipeline. In a later analysis, each TCR beta chain was defined by its CDR3 amino acid sequence together with its V-gene family, and reads without a unique V-gene family were excluded. As a way to deal with suspected cross-contamination and a sequencing artifact, a later analysis dropped nearly 600 nucleotide sequences that were highly shared and had low generation probability. For each public chain, a later analysis derived a clonal expansion index from normalized ranks of inferred template counts within each repertoire. Generation probabilities in a later analysis came from a VDJ recombination model fitted to out-of-frame rearrangements, and those results were checked against IGoR. A later analysis scored TCR-TCR, TCR-HLA and TCR-CMV co-occurrence with hypergeometric tests, applying a repertoire-size bias correction to TCR pairs. To estimate false discovery rates, a later analysis permuted the HLA or CMV assignments 20 times. In a later analysis, co-occurring TCRs were grouped using DBSCAN, and TCRdist sequence similarity was added for clustering within HLA-allele-positive subsets. Co-occurrence clustering excluded repertoires with fewer than 30,000 or more than 120,000 public chains, plus five with anomalous nucleotide sharing. TCRdb retrieved this table from immuneACCESS and kept in-frame rearrangements only. Not all clones are present; in checked studies, unresolved V genes account for under half, and no reason is known for the remainder. V and J calls and clone size follow that table, whereas D and trimming were derived from the DNA. The sample table holds 200,000 to 250,000 clones, of which roughly four fifths were seen once. In total, the top ten clones hold around 8% of the sample.

CDR1 SGHAT and CDR2 FQNNGV are derived from the germline V gene. V and J are truncated by 5 bases and 4 bases respectively, leaving an intervening sequence of 9 bases. The CDR3 has 13 amino acids, counting the end cysteine and phenylalanine. Only the CDR3 part of the read is kept: 39 bases, read in frame from the first base. The cohort consisted of 600 to 700 healthy bone marrow donors. At the time of sampling, all cohort members were nominally healthy, though unrecorded immune exposures were likely present. The donor tested CMV seropositive, placing the donor among the roughly 300 seropositive members of the cohort. A peripheral blood sample was collected from each donor, and TCR beta sequencing was performed on peripheral blood mononuclear cells. Genomic DNA was extracted from the blood cell samples with the Qiagen DNeasy Blood Extraction Kit.

The sequenced sample consisted of PBMCs. This receptor was taken from a woman aged 55 to 70 in good health and CMV-seropositive. The receptor chain draws on TRBV11-2 and TRBJ1-5; D gene: possibly TRBD1, on 5 matching bases. CDR3 sequence: CASSPGGNQPQHF. The DNA sequence reads TGTGCCAGCAGCCCCGGGGGGAATCAGCCCCAGCATTTT.